This is a list of T cell receptor beta chains from one sample in a study of blood T cell repertoires in COVID-19. Clones were sequenced by immunoSEQ multiplex PCR, and TCRdb holds only the in-frame ones, with some missing. The sample records approximately 51,000 clones, about 85% being singletons. Sequenced material: peripheral blood. Source of these receptors: a human donor in a cohort sampled during active COVID-19. CDR3s include the opening cysteine and the closing phenylalanine or tryptophan. D genes are given only for firm matches. Size is stated for part of the rows, as once, few or many counts, or as a class when the clone is expanded.

d_call	v_call	j_call	clone_size	cdr3_nt	cdr3_aa
NA	TRBV19	TRBJ2-5	NA	TGTGCCAGTAGGCCCCAGGTCACAGGAACCCAGTACTTC	CASRPQVTGTQYF
TRBD2	TRBV3-1/TRBV3-2	TRBJ2-7	once	TGTGCCAGCAGCCGAGGAGCGGGAGTGAGAGACGAGCAGTACTTC	CASSRGAGVRDEQYF
NA	TRBV5-4	TRBJ2-1	NA	TGTGCCAGCAGCCTTGGAGGCGGCGAAAACAATGAGCAGTTCTTC	CASSLGGGENNEQFF
NA	TRBV12-3/TRBV12-4	TRBJ1-6	few	TGTGCCAGCAGCCCCGCACAGAAGTTCCTCCACTTT	CASSPAQKFLHF
TRBD1	TRBV19	TRBJ2-2	NA	TGTGCCAGTAGTTCCTTAACAGGGGAAGACACCGGGGAGCTGTTTTTT	CASSSLTGEDTGELFF
TRBD1	TRBV19	TRBJ2-1	once	TGTGCCAGTAGGACGGGGACAGGGCGAAGCAATGAGCAGTTCTTC	CASRTGTGRSNEQFF
NA	TRBV3-1/TRBV3-2	TRBJ1-1	NA	TGTGCCAGCAGCCAGAGACAGGCGAGGGGCTACACTGAAGCTTTCTTT	CASSQRQARGYTEAFF
NA	TRBV18	TRBJ2-7	NA	TGTGCCAGCTCACCACCGTCTGGGGGCGTAGTAGGCGAGCAGTACTTC	CASSPPSGGVVGEQYF
NA	TRBV19	TRBJ2-3	NA	TGTGCCAGCCGGCCCCTCCCGGGGAGCACAGATACGCAGTATTTT	CASRPLPGSTDTQYF
NA	TRBV30	TRBJ2-7	NA	TGTGCCTGGAGTCCTCAACTTGGGAGCTCCTACGAGCAGTACTTC	CAWSPQLGSSYEQYF
TRBD1	TRBV29-1	TRBJ1-2	NA	TGCAGCGTTTTGGCCGTGGGGACAGCTCCTTATGGCTACACCTTC	CSVLAVGTAPYGYTF
TRBD2	TRBV5-4	TRBJ2-5	NA	TGTGCCAGCAGCTTGGGGCGGGGGGCCGTACAAGAGACCCAGTACTTC	CASSLGRGAVQETQYF
TRBD1	TRBV28	TRBJ1-5	NA	TGTGCCAGCAGGACGGACAGGGGACCCTACAATCAGCCCCAGCATTTT	CASRTDRGPYNQPQHF
TRBD1	TRBV18	TRBJ1-4	NA	TGTGCCAGCTCACCAGGACAGGGTAATGAAAAACTGTTTTTT	CASSPGQGNEKLFF
NA	TRBV6-5	TRBJ1-6	NA	TGTGCCAGCAGTTACTCGTCTCCCCAGACGGGTTCACCCCTCCACTTT	CASSYSSPQTGSPLHF
NA	TRBV5-1	TRBJ2-1	NA	TGCGCCAGCAGCCCGGGGTTTGCCCTACTTAACAATGAGCAGTTCTTC	CASSPGFALLNNEQFF
NA	TRBV3-1/TRBV3-2	TRBJ2-5	NA	TGTGCCAGCAGCCAATCAACTAGGGATGAGACCCAGTACTTC	CASSQSTRDETQYF
TRBD1	TRBV5-5	TRBJ2-5	NA	TGTGCCAGCGGATCCGGGACAGGGGTAGAGACCCAGTACTTC	CASGSGTGVETQYF
TRBD2	TRBV9	TRBJ2-2	NA	TGTGCCAGCAGCGCCCCGGGAGGCCGGGCCGGGGAGCTGTTTTTT	CASSAPGGRAGELFF
TRBD2	TRBV9	TRBJ2-1	NA	TGTGCCAGCAGCGTAGCTGGTACTAGCGGCTACAATGAGCAGTTCTTC	CASSVAGTSGYNEQFF
TRBD1	TRBV18	TRBJ2-1	few	TGTGCCAGCTCATGGGACAGGGACCATGAGCAGTTCTTC	CASSWDRDHEQFF
NA	TRBV6-5	TRBJ1-4	NA	TGTGCCAGCAGTTCCCGGACAGCTTATGAAAAACTGTTTTTT	CASSSRTAYEKLFF
NA	TRBV14	TRBJ2-7	NA	TGTGCCAGCAGCCAACTGTCTCGCGAGCAGTACTTC	CASSQLSREQYF
TRBD2	TRBV6-5	TRBJ2-3	NA	TGTGCCAGCAGTTGGACTAGCTACTCAGATACGCAGTATTTT	CASSWTSYSDTQYF
NA	TRBV5-1	TRBJ1-3	NA	TGCGCCAGCAGCGGGGGCCGGAACTCTGGAAACACCATATATTTT	CASSGGRNSGNTIYF
TRBD1	TRBV11-1	TRBJ2-1	NA	TGTGCCAGCAGCCCCGGGACAGCGTACAATGAGCAGTTCTTC	CASSPGTAYNEQFF
NA	TRBV9	TRBJ2-3	once	TGTGCCAGCAGCGTGGCTAGCACAGATACGCAGTATTTT	CASSVASTDTQYF
NA	TRBV6-5	TRBJ2-7	NA	TGTGCCAGCAGAGCAACAGGGAGCCCCTCCTACGAGCAGTACTTC	CASRATGSPSYEQYF
TRBD1	TRBV30	TRBJ1-5	NA	TGTGCCTGGAGCAGGGGGATCAATCAGCCCCAGCATTTT	CAWSRGINQPQHF
TRBD2	TRBV10-3	TRBJ2-1	NA	TGTGCCATCAGTGACCCCTCTGCTAGAGCGGGAGGAGGCTACAATGAGCAGTTCTTC	CAISDPSARAGGGYNEQFF
NA	TRBV5-1	TRBJ1-3	once	TGCGCCAGCAGCTTGGGGGCGGGAATCTCTGGAAACACCATATATTTT	CASSLGAGISGNTIYF
TRBD1	TRBV10-2	TRBJ1-2	few	TGCGCCAGCAGGGGGTTTAGGACAGGGGTAGACTATGGCTACACCTTC	CASRGFRTGVDYGYTF
NA	TRBV4-1	TRBJ1-4	NA	TGCGCCAGCAGCCAAGGTCCCGGGGGTGCAACTAATGAAAAACTGTTTTTT	CASSQGPGGATNEKLFF
TRBD1	TRBV7-2	TRBJ1-2	NA	TGTGCCAGCAGCCGGCCCGGGACAGCCTATGGCTACACCTTC	CASSRPGTAYGYTF
NA	TRBV7-2	TRBJ1-2	NA	TGTGCCAGCAGCTTAACCTTTGGGGGCCGAGGGTATGGCTACACCTTC	CASSLTFGGRGYGYTF
NA	TRBV6-5	TRBJ2-1	NA	TGTGCCAGCATTAATGGCGGAGGCTCCTACAATGAGCAGTTCTTC	CASINGGGSYNEQFF
NA	TRBV9	TRBJ2-5	NA	TGTGCCAGCAGCGTAGCTGTCGGGGATTTATTCGAGACCCAGTACTTC	CASSVAVGDLFETQYF
TRBD1	TRBV5-1	TRBJ2-3	NA	TGCGCCAGCAGCTTGGGCAGGGGGCAACGCACAGATACGCAGTATTTT	CASSLGRGQRTDTQYF
NA	TRBV11-3	TRBJ1-4	NA	TGTGCCAGCAGCTTAGAAGCAGGGAATCTTTCAACTAATGAAAAACTGTTTTTT	CASSLEAGNLSTNEKLFF
NA	TRBV5-5	TRBJ2-7	NA	TGTGCCAGCAGTGCACAGGTGGGGTTTGAGGAGCAGTACTTC	CASSAQVGFEEQYF